The 18 T cell receptor beta chains presented below share a single source sample, sequenced in a study of pediatric ulcerative colitis. One to two pinch biopsies were taken from the rectum during colonoscopy. Sequencing was performed with immunoSEQ multiplex PCR; in TCRdb, only in-frame clones are kept and a portion is missing. The sample contains roughly 18,000 clones, roughly 80% of which appear only once. The specimen sequenced was gut tissue. The receptors stem from a boy younger than 18 with moderate ulcerative colitis.

This clone came up a few times. The chain uses TRBV19 and TRBJ1-2; 10 nucleotides match TRBD1. This CDR3 comprises 13 residues. The V gene end was trimmed by 7 bases and the J gene end by 12 bases; junction bases not matched to a gene: 11. From germline, CDR1 is LNHDA and CDR2 SQIVND (reference sequence). CDR3 region: CASIQTGGFSHTF. For the CDR3, the DNA is TGTGCCAGTATTCAGACAGGGGGCTTTTCCCACACCTTC. The variable domain in full, completed from reference TRBV19 and TRBJ1-2, reads DGGITQSPKYLFRKEGQNVTLSCEQNLNHDAMYWYRQDPGQGLRLIYYSQIVNDFQKGDIAEGYSVSREKKESFPLTVTSAQKNPTAFYLCASIQTGGFSHTFGSGTRLTVV.

The chain is built from TRBV5-1 and TRBJ1-3; D not resolved. Between the trimmed V and J ends, which lost 4 bases and 4 bases, there was a span of 9 bases. The CDR3 runs 13 residues. Germline V gives CDR1 SGHRS, CDR2 YFSETQ. The CDR3 spells CASSASQGNTIYF. For the CDR3, the DNA is TGCGCCAGCAGCGCCTCACAGGGAAACACCATATATTTT.

J is TRBJ1-4 and V is TRBV14; possibly TRBD1 for D (5 bases). The CDR3 loop spans 15 amino acids. Germline V gene sequence: CDR1 SGHDN, CDR2 FVKESK. With 1 base removed from V and 7 bases from J, the gap between germline ends came to 13 bases. DNA of the CDR3: TGTGCCAGCAGCCAAGGGCTAACAGGAGGTGAAAAACTGTTTTTT. Translation: CASSQGLTGGEKLFF.

This chain links TRBV30 with TRBJ2-1, with TRBD2 identical over 11 bases. CDR3 length: 15 amino acids. V dropped 4 bases and J dropped 7; count of bases not matched to a gene: 9. Germline V gene sequence: CDR1 GTSNPN, CDR2 SVGIG (reference sequence). For the CDR3, the DNA is TGTGCCTGGACCAAACTAGCGGGAGAGATTAATGAGCAGTTCTTC. Translation: CAWTKLAGEINEQFF.

This chain connects TRBV6-5 to TRBJ2-7; 7 bases are a match to TRBD1. Germline lookup yields CDR1 MNHEY and CDR2 SVGAGI. The V gene end was trimmed by 6 bases and the J gene end by 3 bases; junction bases not matched to a gene: 11. The CDR3 spans 15 residues. CDR3 DNA: TGTGCCAGCAGCTACACCCAGACAGGGAGCTACGAGCAGTACTTC. This gives the protein CASSYTQTGSYEQYF.

J is TRBJ1-4 and V is TRBV7-9; D call uncertain. CDR1 SEHNR and CDR2 FQNEAQ come from the germline V gene (reference sequence). With 1 base removed from V and 11 bases from J, the gap between germline ends came to 14 bases. There are 14 residues in the CDR3. CDR3 region: CASSLGDGNEKLFF. The CDR3 coding sequence is TGTGCCAGCAGCTTAGGGGATGGGAACGAGAAACTGTTTTTT.

The V and J genes are TRBV6-1 and TRBJ2-1; the match to TRBD1 covers 11 bases. The CDR3 is 13 residues long. V shed 6 bases, J shed 12 bases, and the junction held 7 bases outside the gene matches. Germline V gives CDR1 MNHNS, CDR2 SASEGT. The CDR3 bases are TGTGCCAGCAGGGGGACAGGGGGTAGGTCGCAGTTCTTC. Translated, it gives CASRGTGGRSQFF.

The CDR3 sequence is CASSPGGVGVYGETQYF. CDR3 sequence (DNA): TGTGCCAGCAGCCCCGGGGGGGTGGGAGTTTACGGGGAGACCCAGTACTTC. The chain couples TRBV5-4 to TRBJ2-5; 8 bases agree with TRBD2. The CDR3 is made up of 17 amino acids. Germline lookup yields CDR1 SGHNT and CDR2 YYREEE (reference sequence). The J segment lost 5 bases and the V segment lost 4 bases, leaving 16 bases of the junction unmatched.

The V call is TRBV5-1, the J call TRBJ1-1, with D maybe TRBD1 (5 bases). In germline, CDR1 is SGHRS, CDR2 YFSETQ. The CDR3 loop spans 18 amino acids. Trimming removed 0 bases at V and 5 bases at J, with 23 bases between. The CDR3 reads CASSLGSLHNRGGTEAFF. The CDR3 DNA reads TGCGCCAGCAGCTTGGGATCGTTGCATAATCGGGGGGGAACTGAAGCTTTCTTT.

The chain uses TRBV5-1 and TRBJ1-3, with D unclear. This CDR3 contains 15 residues. V was pared by 4 bases and J by 0 bases, with 11 bases between. The V gene's germline CDR1 is SGHRS and CDR2 YFSETQ. The CDR3 sequence is CASSPKRDSGNTIYF. The CDR3 bases are TGCGCCAGCAGCCCAAAGCGGGACTCTGGAAACACCATATATTTT. Full variable domain (rest looked up from reference TRBV5-1 and TRBJ1-3): KAGVTQTPRYLIKTRGQQVTLSCSPISGHRSVSWYQQTPGQGLQFLFEYFSETQRNKGNFPGRFSGRQFSNSRSEMNVSTLELGDSALYLCASSPKRDSGNTIYFGEGSWLTVV.

The J gene is TRBJ2-3, the V gene TRBV6-1; 8 bases are a match to TRBD1. CDR1 is MNHNS and CDR2 is SASEGT in the germline V gene. The CDR3 runs 13 residues. V was clipped by 4 bases and J by 11 bases; unmatched bases: 8. CDR3 residues: CASSGTGHPKQYF. As DNA, the CDR3 is TGTGCCAGCAGTGGGACAGGGCATCCTAAGCAGTATTTT.

The chain has TRBV2 and TRBJ1-4; D not certain. The CDR3 spans 13 residues. CDR1 and CDR2 (germline): SNHLY, FYNNEI. V was cut by 7 bases and J by 7 bases, with 13 bases left in between. This chain's CDR3 is CASNGAVGEKLFF. CDR3 in DNA: TGTGCCAGCAATGGAGCCGTAGGTGAAAAACTGTTTTTT. The whole variable domain, filled in from reference TRBV2 and TRBJ1-4, reads EPEVTQTPSHQVTQMGQEVILRCVPISNHLYFYWYRQILGQKVEFLVSFYNNEISEKSEIFDDQFSVERPDGSNFTLKIRSTKLEDSAMYFCASNGAVGEKLFFGSGTQLSVL.

This rearrangement joins TRBV19 to TRBJ2-6; D not resolved. The germline gives CDR1 LNHDA, CDR2 SQIVND (reference sequence). The CDR3 consists of 14 residues. Trimming shortened V by 8 bases and J by 0 bases, and 8 bases separated the two germline ends. For the CDR3, the DNA is TGTGCCAGTGGGTTGAGCTCTGGGGCCAACGTCCTGACTTTC. The encoded protein is CASGLSSGANVLTF. Full variable domain (missing parts from reference TRBV19 and TRBJ2-6): DGGITQSPKYLFRKEGQNVTLSCEQNLNHDAMYWYRQDPGQGLRLIYYSQIVNDFQKGDIAEGYSVSREKKESFPLTVTSAQKNPTAFYLCASGLSSGANVLTFGAGSRLTVL.

This chain joins TRBV5-1 and TRBJ2-3, with a tentative D call TRBD2 (6 bases). Deletions cut 5 bases from V and 3 bases from J, with 13 bases between. Germline lookup yields CDR1 SGHRS and CDR2 YFSETQ. This CDR3 is 14 amino acids long. The CDR3 bases are TGCGCCAGCAGGGCCACGGCGGGGACAGATACGCAGTATTTT. It yields the protein CASRATAGTDTQYF.

By sample share, this clone is medium-sized. CDR3 amino acids: CASSIFRISTELDTEAFF. CDR3 coding DNA: TGTGCCAGTAGTATATTTCGGATTTCAACGGAACTGGACACTGAAGCTTTCTTT. The chain recombines TRBV19 with TRBJ1-1; D remains ambiguous. The ends were cut back, 2 bases at V and 3 bases at J, with 22 bases in the middle. CDR1 and CDR2 from the germline V gene are LNHDA and SQIVND (reference sequence). CDR3 length: 18 amino acids.

This clone was picked up one time. The chain recombines TRBV18 with TRBJ2-7, with 7 bases lining up with TRBD2. The V gene end was trimmed by 0 bases and the J gene end by 2 bases; junction bases not matched to a gene: 1. Per the germline V gene, CDR1 is KGHSH and CDR2 is LQKENI. The CDR3 has 14 residues. The CDR3 DNA is TGTGCCAGCTCACCACCGGGGGGGGCCTACGAGCAGTACTTC. It is translated as CASSPPGGAYEQYF.

V usage is TRBV4-1 and J usage is TRBJ1-1, with D unresolved. CDR3 length: 13 residues. Germline assignment: CDR1 MGHRA and CDR2 YSYEKL. The V and J ends lost 1 base and 5 bases respectively, with 8 bases between them. DNA for the CDR3: TGCGCCAGCAGCCAAGGGGCTGGGACTGAAGCTTTCTTT. Protein product: CASSQGAGTEAFF.

The chain employs TRBV6-1 and TRBJ2-5, with no clear D. Germline-derived CDR1 and CDR2 are MNHNS and SASEGT. V lost 5 bases, J lost 2 bases, and 6 bases lay in between. The CDR3 spans 12 residues. CDR3 nucleotides: TGTGCCAGCAGTCCAGAGCAAGAGACCCAGTACTTC. It codes for CASSPEQETQYF.